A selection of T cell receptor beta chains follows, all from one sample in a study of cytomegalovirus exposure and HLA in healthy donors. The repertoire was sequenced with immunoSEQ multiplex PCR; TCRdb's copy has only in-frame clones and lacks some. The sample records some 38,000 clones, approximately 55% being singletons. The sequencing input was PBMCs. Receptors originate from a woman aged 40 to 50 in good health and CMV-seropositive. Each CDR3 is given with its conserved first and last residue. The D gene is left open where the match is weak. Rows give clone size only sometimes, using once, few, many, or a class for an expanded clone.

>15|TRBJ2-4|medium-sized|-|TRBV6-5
TGTGCCAGCGCCCCCACAGGGTTCGCCAAAAACATTCAGTACTTC
CASAPTGFAKNIQYF
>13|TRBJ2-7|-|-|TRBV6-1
TGTGCCAGCAGCGAACTCTCCACCTACGAGCAGTACTTC
CASSELSTYEQYF
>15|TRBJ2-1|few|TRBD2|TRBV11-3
TGTGCCAGCAGCTTAGAGACTAGCGCCTACAATGAGCAGTTCTTC
CASSLETSAYNEQFF
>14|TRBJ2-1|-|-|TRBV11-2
TGTGCCAGCACCGGGATCAACTCCTACAATGAGCAGTTCTTC
CASTGINSYNEQFF
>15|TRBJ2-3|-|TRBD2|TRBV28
TGTGCCAGCAGCTCAGGGTCTAGCGGGGGAGATACGCAGTATTTT
CASSSGSSGGDTQYF
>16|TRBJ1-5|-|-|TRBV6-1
TGTGCCAGCAGTGGAAGGGGTATAGGGAGCAATCAGCCCCAGCATTTT
CASSGRGIGSNQPQHF
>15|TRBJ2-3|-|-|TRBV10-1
TGCGCCAGCAGTGAAGGGGATCCAAGCACAGATACGCAGTATTTT
CASSEGDPSTDTQYF
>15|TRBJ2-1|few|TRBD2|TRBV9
TGTGCCAGCAGCCTCGGGACTACTACCCTCAGCGAGCAGTTCTTC
CASSLGTTTLSEQFF
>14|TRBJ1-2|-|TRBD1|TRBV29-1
TGCAGCGTAGACCGACAGGGGGCGATCTATGGCTACACCTTC
CSVDRQGAIYGYTF
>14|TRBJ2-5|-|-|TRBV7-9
TGTGCCAGCAGCGGGCAGGCCTTTGTGGAGACCCAGTACTTC
CASSGQAFVETQYF
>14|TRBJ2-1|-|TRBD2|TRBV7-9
TGTGCCAGCAGCTTAGCGGGACTACCGGGGGAGCAGTTCTTC
CASSLAGLPGEQFF
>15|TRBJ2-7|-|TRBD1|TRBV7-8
TGTGCCAGCAGCTTCAGGGGGCTACCTCTCGACGAGCAGTACTTC
CASSFRGLPLDEQYF
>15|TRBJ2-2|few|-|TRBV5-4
TGTGCCAGCAGCTTGATGGGACAGAACACCGGGGAGCTGTTTTTT
CASSLMGQNTGELFF
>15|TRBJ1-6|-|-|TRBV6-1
TGTGCCAGCAGTGAAGATTCAGGGAGGAATTCACCCCTCCACTTT
CASSEDSGRNSPLHF
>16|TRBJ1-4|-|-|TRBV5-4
TGTGCCAGCAGCTTGAAGATAGGGGCAGAGAATGAAAAACTGTTTTTT
CASSLKIGAENEKLFF
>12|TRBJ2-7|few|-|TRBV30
TGTGCCTGGCACAGGAGCTCCTACGAGCAGTACTTC
CAWHRSSYEQYF
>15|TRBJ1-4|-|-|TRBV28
TGTGCCAGCAGGCGCCCTATGGGCCCCAATGAAAAACTGTTTTTT
CASRRPMGPNEKLFF
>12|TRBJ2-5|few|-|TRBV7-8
TGTGCCAGCAGCCGAGATCAAGAGACCCAGTACTTC
CASSRDQETQYF
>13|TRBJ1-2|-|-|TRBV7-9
TGTGCCAGCAGCCACTCACAGGGCCATGGCTACACCTTC
CASSHSQGHGYTF
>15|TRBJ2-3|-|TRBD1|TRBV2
TGTGCCAGCAGTGGACAGGGGATAGGCACAGATACGCAGTATTTT
CASSGQGIGTDTQYF
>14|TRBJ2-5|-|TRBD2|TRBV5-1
TGCGCCAGCAGCCCAGGACTAGCGGGGGGGATCCAGTACTTC
CASSPGLAGGIQYF
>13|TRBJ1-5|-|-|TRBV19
TGTGCCAGTAGCCGGACTTCTCATCAGCCCCAGCATTTT
CASSRTSHQPQHF
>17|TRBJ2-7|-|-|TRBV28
TGTGCCAGCAGTCGTACCCCCGGGACTGGGAGCTCCTACGAGCAGTACTTC
CASSRTPGTGSSYEQYF
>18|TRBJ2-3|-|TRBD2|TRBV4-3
TGCGCCAGCAGCCAAGATCGGTCGGCGGGGGGCGTTTGGGATACGCAGTATTTT
CASSQDRSAGGVWDTQYF
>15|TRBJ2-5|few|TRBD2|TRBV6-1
TGTGCCAGCAGTGTCGGGCTAGCGGGGTCAGAGACCCAGTACTTC
CASSVGLAGSETQYF
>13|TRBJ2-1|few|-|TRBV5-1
TGCGCCAGCAGGTTAGACAGGAACAATGAGCAGTTCTTC
CASRLDRNNEQFF